A single sample gave rise to the 8 T cell receptor beta chains below, sequenced in a study of cytomegalovirus exposure and HLA in healthy donors. In the PCR, 60 Vbeta and 13 Jbeta primers were used. Here immunoSEQ multiplex PCR was the method, and the copy in TCRdb shows in-frame clones only, minus some. The data contain about 130,000 clones, about 80% of them singletons. The specimen was PBMCs. These receptor sequences come from a man aged 30-40 years in good health and CMV-seropositive.

Comments on this clone: A junction boundary mismatches the germline segment, possibly from a read error. The chain uses TRBV7-2 and TRBJ2-1; D gene unclear. The CDR3 loop spans 11 amino acids. Germline CDR1 is SGHTA and CDR2 is FQGNSA. The chain's CDR3 is CASSSYDEQFF. In DNA, the CDR3 is TGTGCCAGCAGCTCCTACGATGAGCAGTTCTTC.

The table lists this clone with a count of one. V and J are TRBV14 and TRBJ1-1, with TRBD1 matching over 9 bases. The length of the CDR3 is 16 residues. Germline trimming cut 2 bases from V and 6 bases from J; bases unmatched to any gene: 10. Germline-derived CDR1 and CDR2 are SGHDN and FVKESK. The CDR3 is CASSQLPGQGNPEAFF. CDR3 DNA sequence: TGTGCCAGCAGCCAACTCCCGGGACAGGGTAACCCTGAAGCTTTCTTT.

The table lists this clone with a count of one. A junction end diverges from the germline sequence, so it may reflect a read error. The rearrangement links TRBV19 to TRBJ1-2, with 7 nucleotides matching TRBD1. The CDR3 totals 11 residues. The germline V gene encodes CDR1 LNHDA and CDR2 SQIVND (reference sequence). The CDR3 spells CASSTRTGLAF. The DNA of the CDR3 is TGTGCCAGTAGTACCCGGACAGGCCTCGCCTTC.

The chain links TRBV5-1 to TRBJ1-1; 10 positions match TRBD1. Germline CDR1 and CDR2: SGHRS and YFSETQ. V shed 0 bases, J shed 5 bases, and the junction held 1 base outside the gene matches. The CDR3 contains 14 residues. In DNA form, the CDR3 reads TGCGCCAGCAGCTTGGGACAGGGGGCGACTGAAGCTTTCTTT. As protein: CASSLGQGATEAFF.

The rearrangement uses TRBV5-8 and TRBJ2-7; D perhaps matches TRBD2 (6 bases). CDR1 SGHTS and CDR2 YDEGEE come from the germline V gene. The CDR3 extends over 15 amino acids. The V end lost 0 bases, the J end lost 6 bases, and 16 bases lay between the germline ends. CDR3 amino acids: CASSLEGRTGPEQYF. The CDR3 region has the DNA TGTGCCAGCAGCTTGGAGGGGAGGACGGGTCCCGAGCAGTACTTC.

The V gene is TRBV11-3, the J gene TRBJ1-1; D remains ambiguous. V gave up 2 bases and J gave up 3 bases, with 7 bases separating them. This CDR3 comprises 13 residues. Germline V gene lookup returns CDR1 SGHNT and CDR2 YENEEA. CDR3 sequence: CASSLTGDTEAFF. The CDR3 DNA sequence: TGTGCCAGCAGCTTAACTGGAGACACTGAAGCTTTCTTT.

This clone was seen a handful of times. The V gene is TRBV19, the J gene TRBJ1-5; the D is unclear. This CDR3 is built from 13 residues. Germline V gene sequence: CDR1 LNHDA, CDR2 SQIVND (reference sequence). With 2 bases removed from V and 6 bases from J, the gap between germline ends came to 8 bases. CDR3 sequence: CASSIKGGQPQHF. CDR3 nucleotide sequence: TGTGCCAGTAGTATAAAGGGAGGTCAGCCCCAGCATTTT.

This chain uses TRBV5-1 with TRBJ2-5, with D possibly matching TRBD1 (7 bases). V lost 0 bases and J lost 0, with 12 bases in between. From germline, CDR1 is SGHRS and CDR2 YFSETQ. This CDR3 contains 16 residues. CDR3 sequence: CASSLVGRGDQETQYF. In nucleotides, the CDR3 is TGCGCCAGCAGCTTGGTGGGCAGGGGGGACCAAGAGACCCAGTACTTC.